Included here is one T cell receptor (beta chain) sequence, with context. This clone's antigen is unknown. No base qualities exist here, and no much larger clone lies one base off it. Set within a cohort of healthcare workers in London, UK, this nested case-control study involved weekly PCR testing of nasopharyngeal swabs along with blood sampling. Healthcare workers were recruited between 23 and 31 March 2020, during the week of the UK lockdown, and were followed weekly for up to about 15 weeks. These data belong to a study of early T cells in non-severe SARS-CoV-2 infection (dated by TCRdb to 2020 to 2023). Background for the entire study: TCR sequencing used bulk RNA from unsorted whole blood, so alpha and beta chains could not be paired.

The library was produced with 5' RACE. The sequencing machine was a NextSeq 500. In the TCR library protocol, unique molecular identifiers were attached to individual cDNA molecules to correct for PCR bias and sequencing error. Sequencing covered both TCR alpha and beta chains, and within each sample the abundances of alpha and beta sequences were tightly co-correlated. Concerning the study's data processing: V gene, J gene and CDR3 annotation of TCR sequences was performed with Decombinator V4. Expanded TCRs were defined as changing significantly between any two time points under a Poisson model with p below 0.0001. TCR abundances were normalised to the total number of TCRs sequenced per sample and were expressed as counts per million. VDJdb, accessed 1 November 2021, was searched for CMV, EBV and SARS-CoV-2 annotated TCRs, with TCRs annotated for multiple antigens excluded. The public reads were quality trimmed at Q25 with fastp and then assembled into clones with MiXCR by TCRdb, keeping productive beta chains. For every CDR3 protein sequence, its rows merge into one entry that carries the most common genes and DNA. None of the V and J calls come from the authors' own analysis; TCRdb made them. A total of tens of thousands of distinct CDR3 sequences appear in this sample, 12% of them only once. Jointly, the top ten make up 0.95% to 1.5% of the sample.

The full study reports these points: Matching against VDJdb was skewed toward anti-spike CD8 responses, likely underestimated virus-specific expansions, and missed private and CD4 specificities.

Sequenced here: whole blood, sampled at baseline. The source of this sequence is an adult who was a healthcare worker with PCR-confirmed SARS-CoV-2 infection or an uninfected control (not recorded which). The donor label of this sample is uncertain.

The encoded CDR3 is CASSDSPAGEFNEQFF. The nucleotide sequence is given as TGTGCCAGCAGTGACTCGCCAGCGGGGGAGTTCAATGAGCAGTTCTTC. The chain joins TRBV6-4 to TRBJ2-1, and 8 bases in between align with TRBD2. Germline trimming: 0 bases from V, 6 bases from J; junction bases outside gene matches: 7. CDR1 MRHNA and CDR2 SNTAGT are derived from the germline V gene. The CDR3 sequence holds 16 residues, the cysteine and phenylalanine included. The only DNA kept is the CDR3, 48 bases in frame from the first base.